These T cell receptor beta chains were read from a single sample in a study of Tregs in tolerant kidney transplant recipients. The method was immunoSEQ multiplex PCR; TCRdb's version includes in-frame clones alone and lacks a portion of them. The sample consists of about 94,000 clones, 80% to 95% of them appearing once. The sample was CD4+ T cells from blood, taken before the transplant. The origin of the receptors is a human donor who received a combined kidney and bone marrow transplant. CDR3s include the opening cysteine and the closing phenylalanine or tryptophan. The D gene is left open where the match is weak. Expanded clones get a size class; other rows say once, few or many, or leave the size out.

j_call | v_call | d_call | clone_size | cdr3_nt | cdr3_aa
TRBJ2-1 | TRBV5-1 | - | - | TGCGCCAGCAGCCAAACCCCCGGGGTCAATGAGCAGTTCTTC | CASSQTPGVNEQFF
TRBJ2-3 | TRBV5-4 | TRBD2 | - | TGTGCCAGCAGCGAAAAGACTAGCGGGATAGGCACAGATACGCAGTATTTT | CASSEKTSGIGTDTQYF
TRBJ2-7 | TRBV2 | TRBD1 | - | TGTGCCAGCAGTTCCCAGGGGGACTCCTACGAGCAGTACTTC | CASSSQGDSYEQYF
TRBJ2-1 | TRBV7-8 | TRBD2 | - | TGTGCCAGCCGACTAGCGGGGTTCCATGAGCAGTTCTTC | CASRLAGFHEQFF
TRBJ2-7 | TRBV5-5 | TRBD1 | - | TGTGCCAGCAGCCCTCCAGGGACAGAGTTTCCCTGCGAGCAGTACTTC | CASSPPGTEFPCEQYF
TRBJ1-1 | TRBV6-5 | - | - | TGTGCCAGCAGTTACTTGGACAGCCCTGAAGCTTTCTTT | CASSYLDSPEAFF
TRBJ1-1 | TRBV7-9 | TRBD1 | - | TGTGCCAGCAGCTCCCTGAGGGGGCGTAACACTGAAGCTTTCTTT | CASSSLRGRNTEAFF
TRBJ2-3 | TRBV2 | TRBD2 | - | TGTGCCAGCAGTGAGTGGGCTAGCGGGAGAGCAGATACGCAGTATTTT | CASSEWASGRADTQYF
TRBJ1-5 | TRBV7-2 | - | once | TGTGCCAGCAGCTTGGACAGTCTCAATCAGCCCCAGCATTTT | CASSLDSLNQPQHF
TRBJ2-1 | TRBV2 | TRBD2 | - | TGTGCCAGCAGTGAACTAGCGGGGATAGGTGAGCAGTTCTTC | CASSELAGIGEQFF
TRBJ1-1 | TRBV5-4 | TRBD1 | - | TGTGCCAGCAGCGCTTGGGACAGGCCAGAGTCCGAAGCTTTCTTT | CASSAWDRPESEAFF
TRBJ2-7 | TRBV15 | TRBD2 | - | TGTGCCACCAGCAGAGGTAGCGGGGTTTCCTACGAGCAGTACTTC | CATSRGSGVSYEQYF
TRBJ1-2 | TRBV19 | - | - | TGTGCCAGTAGTCTGACAGATAACTATGGCTACACCTTC | CASSLTDNYGYTF
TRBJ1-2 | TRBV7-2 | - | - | TGTGCCAGCAGCCCAAAGGAGCGTGGCTACACCTTC | CASSPKERGYTF
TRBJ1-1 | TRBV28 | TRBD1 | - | TGTGCCAGCTGCCTCGGGACAGGGGGCGGACGAGCTTTCTTT | CASCLGTGGGRAFF
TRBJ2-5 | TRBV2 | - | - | TGTGCCAGCCCCCTGAGGGGGGGAATAGGGGAGACCCAGTACTTC | CASPLRGGIGETQYF
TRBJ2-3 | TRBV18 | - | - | TGTGCCAGCTCTCGGACACCCACAGATACGCAGTATTTT | CASSRTPTDTQYF
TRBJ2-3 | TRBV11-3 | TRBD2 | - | TGTGCCAGCAGCTTAGGACTAGCGGGAGTTACGCAGTATTTT | CASSLGLAGVTQYF
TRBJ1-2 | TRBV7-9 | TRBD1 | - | TGTGCCAGCAGCTTAGCAGGGGGCGAGGGCTATGGCTACACCTTC | CASSLAGGEGYGYTF
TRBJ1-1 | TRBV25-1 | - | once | TGTGCCAGCAGTGAATTTGGGAGACACACTGAAGCTTTCTTT | CASSEFGRHTEAFF
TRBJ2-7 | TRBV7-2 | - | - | TGTGCCAGCAGCCCCCGGACAGTCTCCTACGAGCAGTACTTC | CASSPRTVSYEQYF
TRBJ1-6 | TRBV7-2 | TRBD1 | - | TGTGCCAGCAGCTTAGTCGCGGGACAGGGTGAGTCCCCCCTCCACTTT | CASSLVAGQGESPLHF
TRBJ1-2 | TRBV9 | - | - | TGTGCCAGCAGCTCCAGGGGTGACTATGGCTACACCTTC | CASSSRGDYGYTF
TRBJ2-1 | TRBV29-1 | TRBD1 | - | TGCAGCGTTGTTAGGTGGGGACAGCCCACGAACTCCTACAATGAGCAGTTCTTC | CSVVRWGQPTNSYNEQFF
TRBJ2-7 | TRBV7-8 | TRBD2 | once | TGTGCCAGCAGCTTAGAGCGCGGGAGGAGCTACGAGCAGTACTTC | CASSLERGRSYEQYF
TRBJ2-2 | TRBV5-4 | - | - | TGTGCCAGCAGCAGAACCGGGAGAAACACCGGGGAGCTGTTTTTT | CASSRTGRNTGELFF
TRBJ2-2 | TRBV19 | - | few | TGTGCCAGTAGTATAGAACGAGGGCCGGACACCGGGGAGCTGTTTTTT | CASSIERGPDTGELFF
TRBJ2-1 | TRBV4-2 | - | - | TGTGCCAGCAGCCAAGATTTTAGCGGGACAGGGGAGCAGTTCTTC | CASSQDFSGTGEQFF
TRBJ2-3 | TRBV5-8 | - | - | TGTGCCAGCAGTCGTCCCCCAGGGTCAGATACGCAGTATTTT | CASSRPPGSDTQYF
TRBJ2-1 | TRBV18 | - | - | TGTGCCAGCTCACCACCTCAACGAGTGGCGGCTTACAATGAGCAGTTCTTC | CASSPPQRVAAYNEQFF
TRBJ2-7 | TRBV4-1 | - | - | TGCGCCAGCAGCCAAGATATGAGGAGAAAGCAGTACTTC | CASSQDMRRKQYF
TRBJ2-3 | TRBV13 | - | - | TGTGCCAGCAGCTTAAGTGGACAGAACGAGTATTTT | CASSLSGQNEYF
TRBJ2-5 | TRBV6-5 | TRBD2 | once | TGTGCCTCCAACGGGGGGGGAACCAAAGAGACCCAGTACTTC | CASNGGGTKETQYF
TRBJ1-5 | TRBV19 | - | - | TGTGCCAGTAGTATAGCTGACAGATTAGGTGGTCAGCCCCAGCATTTT | CASSIADRLGGQPQHF
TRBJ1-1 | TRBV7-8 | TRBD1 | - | TGTGCCAGCAGCCTTTCGGGACAGGGTGAAGCTTTCTTT | CASSLSGQGEAFF
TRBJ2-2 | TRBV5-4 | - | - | TGTGCCAGCAGGCGGGGACAGCTCACCGGGGAGCTGTTTTTT | CASRRGQLTGELFF
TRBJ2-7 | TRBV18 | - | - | TGTGCCAGCTCACCCCGGGGGGCCGACTCCTACGAGCAGTACTTC | CASSPRGADSYEQYF
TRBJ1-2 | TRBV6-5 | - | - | TGTGCCAGCAGGAGGACACCTACGGATTTTTATGGCTACACCTTC | CASRRTPTDFYGYTF
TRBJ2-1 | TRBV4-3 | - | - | TGCGCCAGCAGCCAAGTTGGCAGCTACAATGAGCAGTTCTTC | CASSQVGSYNEQFF
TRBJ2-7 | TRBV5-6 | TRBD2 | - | TGTGCCAGCAGCCACCTTAGAGCGGGGGTTCTCTCCTACGAGCAGTACTTC | CASSHLRAGVLSYEQYF
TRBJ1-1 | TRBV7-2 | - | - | TGTGCCAGCAGCTCCGGGGTACATCATGAAGCTTTCTTT | CASSSGVHHEAFF
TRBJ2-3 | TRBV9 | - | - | TGTGCCAGCAGCGTAGACAGGGCCACAGATACGCAGTATTTT | CASSVDRATDTQYF
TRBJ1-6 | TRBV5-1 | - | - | TGCGCCAGCAGCGCGACAGGTCCAAATTCCCCCCTCCACTTT | CASSATGPNSPLHF